This T cell receptor beta chain emerged from a study of T cell responses to AZD1222 COVID-19 vaccine. The wider study: The analysis combined second doses at about 4 or about 12 weeks. General observations from the study: Repertoire sampling was restricted to post-peak T cell response timepoints. Researchers report vaccine-associated CD4 TCRs spanning spike, with dominance at 160-218 and 743-854.

Sequenced by immunoSEQ multiplex PCR; TCRdb stores in-frame clones only, minus some. The sample yields about 57,000 clones, around 88% seen once. With regard to this clone: The antigen is undetermined.

This CDR3 spans 18 amino acids. J gave up 4 bases and V 6 bases, and 20 bases lay outside the gene matches. CDR1 is MNHEY, CDR2 SVGEGT, per germline. The chain recombines TRBV6-2 or TRBV6-3 with TRBJ2-7; 8 bases map to TRBD1. The sample was peripheral blood, taken on day 0 of AZD1222 vaccination. The TCR originated in an adult in good health. CDR3 DNA sequence: TGTGCCAGCAGCCCTACCCCCGGGACAGGAAAGCCCCAATACGAGCAGTACTTC. Translated, it gives CASSPTPGTGKPQYEQYF.